Sequencing of this T cell receptor beta chain was carried out in a study of PD-L1 blockade in urothelial cancer. Study-level information: It was in the mid-2010s that patients started atezolizumab at 1,200 mg intravenously every 3 weeks. Median T cell yield per blood sample was about 150,000 cells.

CDR3 length: 15 residues. V lost 4 bases and J lost 4, with 16 bases in between. CDR1 and CDR2 (germline): MNHNS, SASEGT. Time point described: pretreatment peripheral blood. Profiled with immunoSEQ multiplex PCR; TCRdb holds only in-frame clones, not every one. The sample holds under 50,000 clones; approximately 85% are singletons and the top ten take roughly 1.8%. The sequencing here drew on PBMCs, taken around atezolizumab (anti-PD-L1) treatment. The V and J genes are TRBV6-1 and TRBJ1-2, with D unclear. The TCR comes from a man aged 50-60 years with urothelial cancer. CDR3 residues: CASSVEIVRSYGYTF. CDR3 sequence (DNA): TGTGCCAGCAGTGTTGAGATTGTCCGAAGCTATGGCTACACCTTC.